The sequence of this T cell receptor (beta chain) was determined in a study of CXCR3-negative and CXCR3-positive naive CD8 T cells. Study results and caveats: In both naive subsets diversity was comparably high, whereas memory CD8+ cells showed much lower diversity. Cryopreservation partially lowered CXCR3 expression, so most assays used fresh PBMCs. For the naive subsets, surface CD5 was similar, and TCR strength was inferred from TRB CDR3 properties. Similar TRBV-TRBJ usage characterized naive CXCR3-negative and CXCR3-positive cells; memory cells differed.

The CDR3 sequence is 17 residues long. Germline CDR1 and CDR2: MDHEN and SYDVKM. About this clonotype: Its antigen remains unidentified.

UMI-tagged TRB cDNA libraries were built via 5' RACE. TCRdb reanalyzed the 5' RACE reads, giving one entry per CDR3 protein sequence and no DNA. This table holds about 43,000 distinct CDR3 sequences. The sequencing input was memory CD8+ T cells from blood. The chain uses TRBV28 and TRBJ2-1. The TCR comes from a human donor in good health. Some clones in this sample may be carry-over from other donors' samples. This chain's CDR3 is CASSLWGNRGTYNEQFF.